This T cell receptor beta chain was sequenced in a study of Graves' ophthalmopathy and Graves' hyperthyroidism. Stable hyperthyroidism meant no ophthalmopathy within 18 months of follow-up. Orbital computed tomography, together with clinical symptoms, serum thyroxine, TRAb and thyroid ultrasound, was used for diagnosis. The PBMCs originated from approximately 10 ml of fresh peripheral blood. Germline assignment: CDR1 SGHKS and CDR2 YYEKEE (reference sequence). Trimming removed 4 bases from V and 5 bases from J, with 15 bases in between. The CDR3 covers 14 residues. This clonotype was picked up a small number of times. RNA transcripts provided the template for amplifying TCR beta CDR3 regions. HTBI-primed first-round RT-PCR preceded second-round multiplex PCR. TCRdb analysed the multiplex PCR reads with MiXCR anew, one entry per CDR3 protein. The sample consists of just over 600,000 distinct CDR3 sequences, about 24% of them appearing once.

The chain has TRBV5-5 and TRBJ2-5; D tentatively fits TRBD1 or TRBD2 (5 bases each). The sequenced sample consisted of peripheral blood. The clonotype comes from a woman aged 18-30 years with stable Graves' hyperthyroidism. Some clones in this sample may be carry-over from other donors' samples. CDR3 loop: CASSGDVQKETQYF. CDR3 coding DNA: TGTGCCAGCAGCGGGGACGTCCAGAAGGAGACCCAGTACTTC.